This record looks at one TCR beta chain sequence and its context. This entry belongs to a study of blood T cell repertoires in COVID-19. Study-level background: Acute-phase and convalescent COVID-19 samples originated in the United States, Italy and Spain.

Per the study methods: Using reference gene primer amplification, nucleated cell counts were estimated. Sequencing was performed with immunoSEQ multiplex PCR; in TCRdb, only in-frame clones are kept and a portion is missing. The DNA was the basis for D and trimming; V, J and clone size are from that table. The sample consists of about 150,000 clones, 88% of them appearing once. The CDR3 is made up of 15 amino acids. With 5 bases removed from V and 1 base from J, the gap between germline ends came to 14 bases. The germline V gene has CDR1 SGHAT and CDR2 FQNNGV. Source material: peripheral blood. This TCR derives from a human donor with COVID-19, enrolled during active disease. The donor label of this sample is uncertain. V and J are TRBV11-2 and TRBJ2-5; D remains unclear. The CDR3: CASSTQVAVQETQYF. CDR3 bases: TGTGCCAGCAGCACCCAGGTGGCAGTCCAAGAGACCCAGTACTTC. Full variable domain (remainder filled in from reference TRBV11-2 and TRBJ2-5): EAGVAQSPRYKIIEKRQSVAFWCNPISGHATLYWYQQILGQGPKLLIQFQNNGVVDDSQLPKDRFSAERLKGVDSTLKIQPAKLEDSAVYLCASSTQVAVQETQYFGPGTRLLVL.